This T cell receptor (beta chain) comes out of a study of T cells in tumors after PD-1 blockade. Across the whole study: Patients received pembrolizumab 200 mg every 3 weeks or cemiplimab 350 mg every 2 weeks. Some patients also took daily vismodegib 150 mg during anti-PD-1 treatment.

The table came from immunoSEQ multiplex PCR; TCRdb's copy has only in-frame clones and leaves some out. This sample has over 1,500 clones, with 55% to 80% found just once. The CDR3 is made up of 17 amino acids. V shed 4 bases and J 8 bases; nucleotides not matched to a gene: 13. Germline assignment: CDR1 SGHTA and CDR2 FQGNSA. The rearrangement joins TRBV7-2 to TRBJ2-1; 11 bases are shared with TRBD2. The sequencing used tumor tissue, collected before anti-PD-1 treatment. This TCR was recovered from a human donor with cutaneous squamous cell carcinoma. Here the CDR3 reads CASSSGASGGSRDEQFF. In nucleotides, the CDR3 is TGTGCCAGCAGCTCCGGGGCTAGCGGGGGGAGTAGAGATGAGCAGTTCTTC.